This T cell receptor (beta chain) was recovered during a study of blood T cell repertoires in COVID-19. Study details: The United States, Italy and Spain supplied acute and convalescent COVID-19 samples. Sources were T cells, B-cell-depleted T cells, or PBMCs; the material itself was cDNA or gDNA.

The authors' processing: The assay estimated nucleated cells by amplifying reference gene primers. Some clones are missing from TCRdb's copy, which holds only in-frame ones; the method was immunoSEQ multiplex PCR. V, J and clone size were drawn from that table, and D and trimming were deduced from the DNA. The data contain roughly 130,000 clones, 84% of them singletons. Participants had their cohort set by participant-reported clinical history. V shed 1 base, J shed 0 bases, and the junction held 3 bases outside the gene matches. This CDR3 has 18 amino acids. Germline V gene lookup returns CDR1 SGHVS and CDR2 FNYEAQ.

Sequencing was carried out using PBMCs or T cells enriched from blood (not recorded which). The chain employs TRBV7-6 and TRBJ2-2, with TRBD2 matching over 12 bases. This TCR was recovered from a woman aged 50 to 65 with acute COVID-19. CDR3 coding DNA: TGTGCCAGCAGCTTAGATACTAGCGGGAGGACGAACACCGGGGAGCTGTTTTTT. It is translated as CASSLDTSGRTNTGELFF.